The 19 T cell receptor beta chains in this list originate from one sample, sequenced in a study of OX40 agonist ivuxolimab in advanced cancers. The protocol was immunoSEQ multiplex PCR, while the TCRdb copy is restricted to in-frame clones and leaves out a portion. The sample includes more than 50,000 clones, approximately 82% of them seen just once. The sequencing used CD4+ or CD8+ T cells sorted from blood, collected in a trial of the OX40 agonist ivuxolimab. These receptor sequences come from an adult with an advanced solid tumor such as melanoma, head and neck, liver or kidney cancer.

V usage is TRBV5-1 and J usage is TRBJ2-3; 7 nucleotides agree with TRBD1. The CDR3 runs to 16 residues. J gave up 3 bases and V 3 bases, and 10 bases lay outside the gene matches. The germline V gene has CDR1 SGHRS and CDR2 YFSETQ. The CDR3: CASSSHRGVGTDTQYF. CDR3 in DNA: TGCGCCAGCAGCTCACACAGGGGAGTTGGGACAGATACGCAGTATTTT. The full variable domain, completed using reference TRBV5-1 and TRBJ2-3, is KAGVTQTPRYLIKTRGQQVTLSCSPISGHRSVSWYQQTPGQGLQFLFEYFSETQRNKGNFPGRFSGRQFSNSRSEMNVSTLELGDSALYLCASSSHRGVGTDTQYFGPGTRLTVL.

The chain has TRBV11-2 and TRBJ2-5, with D uncertain. This CDR3 spans 13 amino acids. Germline loops: CDR1 SGHAT, CDR2 FQNNGV. Trimming removed 1 base at V and 2 bases at J, with 5 bases between. Written as DNA, the CDR3 is TGTGCCAGCAGCTTAGGTTCTCAAGAGACCCAGTACTTC. Its translation: CASSLGSQETQYF. Combining the CDR3 with reference TRBV11-2 and TRBJ2-5 gives the whole variable domain EAGVAQSPRYKIIEKRQSVAFWCNPISGHATLYWYQQILGQGPKLLIQFQNNGVVDDSQLPKDRFSAERLKGVDSTLKIQPAKLEDSAVYLCASSLGSQETQYFGPGTRLLVL.

J is TRBJ1-2 and V is TRBV4-3; D gene ambiguous. Germline assignment: CDR1 LGHNA and CDR2 YSLEER. V lost 0 bases to trimming and J lost 4 bases, with 6 bases between them. The CDR3 sequence is 13 residues long. The DNA for the CDR3 is TGCGCCAGCAGCCAAGATACTTCCTATGGCTACACCTTC. Residues: CASSQDTSYGYTF.

This clone has just a few counts. The chain employs TRBV6-1 and TRBJ2-2; TRBD1 or TRBD2 may be the D gene (6 bases each). The CDR3 is 16 residues long. Trimming cost V 0 bases and J 5 bases, with 13 bases left between them. The germline gives CDR1 MNHNS, CDR2 SASEGT. The CDR3 here is CASSEAWRGSTGELFF. As DNA, the CDR3 is TGTGCCAGCAGTGAAGCGTGGAGGGGGAGTACCGGGGAGCTGTTTTTT.

V is TRBV6-1 and J is TRBJ1-5; no firm D call. Deletions cut 10 bases from V and 3 bases from J, with 13 bases between. This CDR3 contains 13 residues. In germline, CDR1 is MNHNS, CDR2 SASEGT. CDR3 in amino acids: CAIMREANQPQHF. The DNA of the CDR3 is TGTGCCATCATGAGGGAAGCCAATCAGCCCCAGCATTTT.

J is TRBJ1-2 and V is TRBV2, with TRBD1 matching 9 bases. The ends lost 6 bases at V and 4 bases at J; junction bases unmatched: 6. The CDR3 spans 14 residues. CDR1 and CDR2 from the germline V gene are SNHLY and FYNNEI. In DNA form, the CDR3 reads TGTGCCAGCAGAAGAACGACAGGGGGCTATGGCTACACCTTC. This gives the protein CASRRTTGGYGYTF. The full variable domain, rest sourced from reference TRBV2 and TRBJ1-2, is EPEVTQTPSHQVTQMGQEVILRCVPISNHLYFYWYRQILGQKVEFLVSFYNNEISEKSEIFDDQFSVERPDGSNFTLKIRSTKLEDSAMYFCASRRTTGGYGYTFGSGTRLTVV.

The chain has TRBV14 and TRBJ2-3; either TRBD1 or TRBD2 may fit D (6 bases each). The CDR3 has 16 amino acids. CDR1 SGHDN and CDR2 FVKESK come from the germline V gene. V shed 0 bases and J shed 3 bases, with 13 bases lying between them. The CDR3 protein is CASSQDRQGRTDTQYF. The DNA for the CDR3 is TGTGCCAGCAGCCAAGATCGCCAGGGGAGGACAGATACGCAGTATTTT.

The chain employs TRBV29-1 and TRBJ1-1; 7 nucleotides match TRBD1. The CDR3 consists of 13 residues. CDR1 and CDR2 (germline): SQVTM, ANQGSEA. J was trimmed by 5 bases and V by 3 bases; bases with no gene match: 6. The CDR3 loop reads CSVEGRGRTEAFF. The CDR3 DNA reads TGCAGCGTTGAGGGCAGGGGGAGGACTGAAGCTTTCTTT.

The rearrangement uses TRBV27 and TRBJ1-4; D is unresolved. The CDR3 has 15 amino acids. The V and J ends lost 3 bases and 5 bases respectively, with 13 bases between them. Germline V CDR1 and CDR2: MNHEY, SMNVEV (reference sequence). The CDR3 is CASSFLAAPNEKLFF. The CDR3 DNA reads as TGTGCCAGCAGTTTCCTGGCAGCCCCAAATGAAAAACTGTTTTTT.

This clone was found a few times. The rearrangement uses TRBV9 and TRBJ2-2; 9 nucleotides agree with TRBD1. The CDR3 has 15 amino acids. The germline V gene encodes CDR1 SGDLS and CDR2 YYNGEE. With V trimmed by 0 bases and J by 7 bases, 4 bases remained unmatched. CDR3 coding DNA: TGTGCCAGCAGCGTAGACAGGGGGCAGGGCGGGGAGCTGTTTTTT. It codes for CASSVDRGQGGELFF.

This sequence joins TRBV19 and TRBJ1-6, with D unclear. V lost 6 bases and J 0 bases, leaving 15 bases between the germline ends. The CDR3 contains 17 residues. The V gene's germline CDR1 is LNHDA and CDR2 SQIVND (reference sequence). The CDR3 DNA reads TGTGCCAGTAGCCCCAGCCCGCGGAACTCCTATAATTCACCCCTCCACTTT. As protein: CASSPSPRNSYNSPLHF.

This chain joins TRBV19 and TRBJ2-7; 7 nucleotides agree with TRBD1. Germline loops: CDR1 LNHDA, CDR2 SQIVND (reference sequence). V lost 6 bases and J lost 5; bases outside the gene matches: 7. This CDR3 has 13 residues. The CDR3 sequence: CASSRRGQNEQYF. In nucleotides, the CDR3 is TGTGCCAGTAGCAGAAGGGGGCAGAACGAGCAGTACTTC.

This clone was counted only a few times. This chain links TRBV6-1 with TRBJ1-3, with D hard to call. This CDR3 has 13 amino acids. Germline loops: CDR1 MNHNS, CDR2 SASEGT. Trimming cost V 0 bases and J 6 bases, with 6 bases left between them. In nucleotides, the CDR3 is TGTGCCAGCAGTGAAGCGCGGGCAAACACCATATATTTT. Translation: CASSEARANTIYF.

This clone was detected once. This chain connects TRBV9 to TRBJ2-7, with 11 bases matching TRBD1. Trimming removed 0 bases from V and 5 bases from J; junction bases left unmatched: 4. The length of the CDR3 is 15 residues. Per the germline V gene, CDR1 is SGDLS and CDR2 is YYNGEE. Here the CDR3 reads CASSVAGTGGDEQYF. The DNA of the CDR3 is TGTGCCAGCAGCGTAGCTGGGACAGGGGGGGACGAGCAGTACTTC.

The genes are TRBV6-5 and TRBJ2-3; D is unclear. Germline CDR1 and CDR2: MNHEY and SVGAGI. CDR3 size: 15 residues. Trimming left V 2 bases short and J 0 bases short, with 9 bases between. CDR3 amino acids: CASSYAQLSTDTQYF. Written as DNA, the CDR3 is TGTGCCAGCAGTTACGCACAGTTGAGCACAGATACGCAGTATTTT.

The genes are TRBV19 and TRBJ2-7; 7 bases match TRBD1. This CDR3 has 14 amino acids. The J segment lost 2 bases and the V segment lost 10 bases, leaving 11 bases of the junction unmatched. Germline-derived CDR1 and CDR2 are LNHDA and SQIVND (reference sequence). CDR3 region: CATSLGQRTYEQYF. In DNA form, the CDR3 reads TGTGCCACCTCCCTGGGACAGAGGACCTACGAGCAGTACTTC.

Only a few counts were recorded for this clone. J is TRBJ2-5 and V is TRBV5-1, with TRBD2 identical over 7 bases. Germline CDR1 reads SGHRS; CDR2 reads YFSETQ. This CDR3 spans 15 amino acids. V gave up 4 bases and J gave up 2 bases; unmatched junction bases: 8. The CDR3 DNA follows: TGCGCCAGCAGCACAGCGGGGCGTGGGCAAGAGACCCAGTACTTC. Translating it yields CASSTAGRGQETQYF. Combining the CDR3 with reference TRBV5-1 and TRBJ2-5 gives the whole variable domain KAGVTQTPRYLIKTRGQQVTLSCSPISGHRSVSWYQQTPGQGLQFLFEYFSETQRNKGNFPGRFSGRQFSNSRSEMNVSTLELGDSALYLCASSTAGRGQETQYFGPGTRLLVL.

This clone was detected a few times. J is TRBJ1-1 and V is TRBV18; D unresolved. The ends were cut back, 2 bases at V and 1 base at J, with 8 bases in the middle. The length of the CDR3 is 14 residues. Looked up from germline, CDR1 is KGHSH and CDR2 is LQKENI. The chain's CDR3 is CASSPAGGNTEAFF. DNA of the CDR3: TGTGCCAGCTCACCAGCCGGAGGGAACACTGAAGCTTTCTTT.

This rearrangement joins TRBV25-1 to TRBJ2-5; D is uncertain. This CDR3 has 15 amino acids. The germline gives CDR1 MGHDK, CDR2 SYGVNS. The V end was cut by 1 base, the J end by 1 base, with 10 bases between. DNA for the CDR3: TGTGCCAGCAGTGAATCCTCGGAAGTCCAAGAGACCCAGTACTTC. Amino acids: CASSESSEVQETQYF.